This passage covers 27 T cell receptor beta chains from one sample sequenced in a study of PD-1 blockade in classical Hodgkin lymphoma. There was relapse after autologous stem cell transplantation in every patient, and there was variation in brentuximab vedotin exposure. TCRdb keeps only in-frame clones here, not all; method: immunoSEQ multiplex PCR. The sample records approximately 60,000 clones, roughly 88% being singletons. Sequencing used peripheral blood mononuclear cells (PBMCs), obtained at baseline. The receptors derive from a human donor with classical Hodgkin lymphoma.

The rearrangement links TRBV5-1 to TRBJ1-1; D call uncertain. The V end lost 0 bases, the J end lost 7 bases, and 13 bases lay between the germline ends. Germline V lookup: CDR1 SGHRS, CDR2 YFSETQ. The CDR3 loop spans 14 amino acids. Here the CDR3 reads CASSLAYGVGEAFF. DNA of the CDR3: TGCGCCAGCAGCTTGGCGTACGGAGTCGGTGAAGCTTTCTTT.

The chain has TRBV6-5 and TRBJ1-5, with TRBD1 matching 7 bases. The CDR3 is made up of 14 amino acids. The junction had 11 bases not matched to a gene; V was cut back by 7 bases and J by 8 bases. Germline CDR1 is MNHEY and CDR2 is SVGAGI. DNA for the CDR3: TGTGCCAGCAAACAGGGGCCCTCGGAGAAGCCCCAGCATTTT. This sequence encodes CASKQGPSEKPQHF.

This rearrangement joins TRBV2 to TRBJ2-7; D possibly corresponds to TRBD2 (8 bases). CDR3 size: 16 residues. Germline V gives CDR1 SNHLY, CDR2 FYNNEI. With 6 bases removed from V and 0 bases from J, the gap between germline ends came to 18 bases. CDR3 in amino acids: CASRSSGGGRSYEQYF. The CDR3 DNA reads TGTGCCAGCAGGTCATCGGGAGGGGGCCGCTCCTACGAGCAGTACTTC.

This clone showed up just a few times. The V call is TRBV7-6, the J call TRBJ1-2, with D perhaps matching TRBD1 (5 bases). Trimming took 1 base from V and 4 from J, leaving 7 bases between them. The CDR3 contains 13 residues. Per germline, CDR1 SGHVS and CDR2 FNYEAQ. CDR3 in DNA: TGTGCCAGCAGCTTAGGCAGGGCCTATGGCTACACCTTC. Protein sequence: CASSLGRAYGYTF.

The chain is built from TRBV9 and TRBJ1-3; D gene uncertain. Germline CDR1 SGDLS, CDR2 YYNGEE. Trimming removed 4 bases from V and 6 bases from J, with 8 bases in between. The CDR3 has 12 amino acids. Here the CDR3 reads CASSHPENTIYF. Here the CDR3 DNA reads TGTGCCAGCAGCCACCCCGAAAACACCATATATTTT.

The chain couples TRBV30 to TRBJ2-2, with a possible D match to TRBD1 (5 bases). The germline V gene has CDR1 GTSNPN and CDR2 SVGIG (reference sequence). The CDR3 extends over 15 amino acids. V shed 2 bases and J shed 4 bases, with 14 bases lying between them. The chain's CDR3 is CAWSRRGLGTGELFF. CDR3 DNA sequence: TGTGCCTGGAGTAGAAGGGGTTTAGGCACCGGGGAGCTGTTTTTT.

The V gene is TRBV4-3, the J gene TRBJ2-7; tentatively, D is TRBD2 (6 bases). V dropped 0 bases and J dropped 6 bases, with 12 bases sitting between them. Germline assignment: CDR1 LGHNA and CDR2 YSLEER. CDR3 size: 14 residues. The CDR3 DNA reads as TGCGCCAGCAGCCAAGAACGGGGGAAGCTCGAGCAGTACTTC. It is translated as CASSQERGKLEQYF.

The V and J genes are TRBV25-1 and TRBJ1-1, with 10 bases fitting TRBD1. The V gene end was trimmed by 3 bases and the J gene end by 3 bases; junction bases not matched to a gene: 4. The CDR3 is 15 amino acids. Per germline, CDR1 MGHDK and CDR2 SYGVNS. DNA of the CDR3: TGTGCCAGCAGTGAGACCGGGACAGGGGACACTGAAGCTTTCTTT. Protein: CASSETGTGDTEAFF.

CDR3 region: CAWSEAPSYEQYF. DNA for the CDR3: TGTGCCTGGAGTGAGGCGCCCTCCTACGAGCAGTACTTC. This chain uses TRBV30 with TRBJ2-7; no definite D call. V was pared by 1 base and J by 0 bases, with 7 bases between. This CDR3 is built from 13 residues. The germline V gene has CDR1 GTSNPN and CDR2 SVGIG (reference sequence).

The chain joins TRBV12-1 to TRBJ2-1; TRBD2 was called by the table and not checked on the DNA. TRBV12-1 is recorded as a pseudogene. The CDR3 is 14 residues long. CDR3 sequence reads: CASLGGGEYNEQFF. DNA for the CDR3: TGTGCCAGCCTCGGCGGGGGGGAGTACAATGAGCAGTTCTTC.

The chain couples TRBV4-3 to TRBJ1-2, with D possibly matching TRBD1 (5 bases). This CDR3 spans 15 amino acids. The germline gives CDR1 LGHNA, CDR2 YSLEER. Trimming stripped 3 bases from V and 5 bases from J, with 16 bases between. The CDR3, as DNA: TGCGCCAGCAGCCAGCAGGAACAGGTCCCTTATGGCTACACCTTC. As protein: CASSQQEQVPYGYTF.

This sequence joins TRBV7-9 and TRBJ1-3; D is ambiguous. CDR3 length equals 12 residues. CDR1 and CDR2 (germline): SEHNR, FQNEAQ (reference sequence). V was trimmed by 7 bases and J by 3 bases, leaving 7 bases between them. The CDR3 bases are TGTGCCAGCACCATTTTTGGAAACACCATATATTTT. It specifies CASTIFGNTIYF.

V usage is TRBV10-3 and J usage is TRBJ2-3; 7 nucleotides match TRBD2. The CDR3 sequence is 17 residues long. In germline, CDR1 is ENHRY, CDR2 SYGVKD. V was pared by 6 bases and J by 0 bases, with 12 bases of the junction left unmatched. The CDR3 region has the DNA TGTGCCATCAGACGCGGGACTACCGGGGCTAGCACAGATACGCAGTATTTT. Encoded protein: CAIRRGTTGASTDTQYF.

This chain joins TRBV4-2 and TRBJ1-1, with D possibly being TRBD1 (5 bases). The germline V gene has CDR1 LGHNA and CDR2 YNFKEQ. CDR3 length equals 15 residues. V was pared by 3 bases and J by 4 bases, with 15 bases between. The CDR3 DNA reads TGTGCCAGCAGCCAGGGGGGGGGTAGGGCCACTGAAGCTTTCTTT. Its protein product is CASSQGGGRATEAFF.

The CDR3 region has the DNA TGTGCCAGCAGCCTCTTACCGGGACACCTCTACGAGCAGTACTTC. It specifies CASSLLPGHLYEQYF. The gene calls are TRBV4-2 and TRBJ2-7; perhaps TRBD1 as D (6 bases). The CDR3 is 15 amino acids. Germline values: CDR1 LGHNA, CDR2 YNFKEQ. V was clipped by 4 bases and J by 3 bases, with 16 bases between them.

This sequence joins TRBV27 and TRBJ1-3; perhaps TRBD1 as D (6 bases). In germline, CDR1 is MNHEY, CDR2 SMNVEV (reference sequence). V lost 4 bases and J 4 bases, leaving 11 bases between the germline ends. This CDR3 region has 14 residues. The CDR3 DNA reads as TGTGCCAGCAGTTACCAGGGGCAGGGAAACACCATATATTTT. Translating it yields CASSYQGQGNTIYF.

A single count supports this clone. The chain couples TRBV6-7 to TRBJ2-6; D is uncertain. TRBV6-7 qualifies as an ORF whose function is uncertain. The CDR3 loop spans 18 amino acids. Trimming left V 5 bases short and J 5 bases short, with 22 bases between. The CDR3: CASSASRYLQSRANVLTF. CDR3 DNA sequence: TGTGCCAGCAGTGCTTCGCGGTATTTACAAAGTCGGGCCAACGTCCTGACTTTC.

The chain combines TRBV2 with TRBJ1-3, with TRBD1 matching over 7 bases. The CDR3 consists of 14 residues. With 3 bases clipped from V and 4 bases from J, the junction kept 3 bases outside the gene matches. Germline loops: CDR1 SNHLY, CDR2 FYNNEI. The CDR3 is CASSETGNGNTIYF. CDR3 sequence (DNA): TGTGCCAGCAGTGAGACAGGGAACGGAAACACCATATATTTT.

This clone was seen a single time. The J gene is TRBJ2-5, the V gene TRBV7-2, with 7 bases matching TRBD1. The germline V gene encodes CDR1 SGHTA and CDR2 FQGNSA. V was pared by 5 bases and J by 2 bases, with 5 bases of the junction left unmatched. CDR3 size: 14 residues. The CDR3 nucleotides are TGTGCCAGCAGCCCGGACAGGAGACAAGAGACCCAGTACTTC. Translated, it gives CASSPDRRQETQYF. Full variable domain (rest looked up from reference TRBV7-2 and TRBJ2-5): GAGVSQSPSNKVTEKGKDVELRCDPISGHTALYWYRQSLGQGLEFLIYFQGNSAPDKSGLPSDRFSAERTGGSVSTLTIQRTQQEDSAVYLCASSPDRRQETQYFGPGTRLLVL.

The chain carries TRBV5-4 and TRBJ2-6; 8 bases agree with TRBD1. The CDR3 loop spans 14 amino acids. V was clipped by 4 bases and J by 11 bases; unmatched bases: 8. CDR1 and CDR2 from the germline V gene are SGHNT and YYREEE (reference sequence). The CDR3 spells CASSLRTGWDVLTF. In DNA, the CDR3 is TGTGCCAGCAGCCTCAGGACAGGGTGGGACGTCCTGACTTTC.

In DNA form, the CDR3 reads TGTGCCAGCAGCTTAGGGGCGACCTACGAGCAGTACTTC. As protein: CASSLGATYEQYF. V usage is TRBV7-8 and J usage is TRBJ2-7; no firm D call. CDR1 SGHVS and CDR2 FQNEAQ come from the germline V gene. Deletions cut 1 base from V and 2 bases from J, with 6 bases between. The CDR3 has 13 residues.

The genes are TRBV29-1 and TRBJ2-3; possibly TRBD1 for D (6 bases). V was shortened by 4 bases and J by 0 bases, with 11 bases between the two germline ends. The CDR3 length is 14 residues. The germline gives CDR1 SQVTM, CDR2 ANQGSEA. In DNA, the CDR3 is TGCAGCGTTGCCGGGGACATTAGCACAGATACGCAGTATTTT. Protein product: CSVAGDISTDTQYF.

The rearrangement uses TRBV6-5 and TRBJ2-3, with D possibly TRBD2 on 6 matching bases. Per germline, CDR1 MNHEY and CDR2 SVGAGI. The CDR3 consists of 16 residues. Trimming took off 0 bases at V and 2 bases at J, with 12 bases between the two ends. In DNA form, the CDR3 reads TGTGCCAGCAGTTACTCGGACGGAGGGGACACAGATACGCAGTATTTT. This encodes CASSYSDGGDTDTQYF.

V and J are TRBV19 and TRBJ1-6; 8 nucleotides line up with TRBD1. CDR1 is LNHDA, CDR2 SQIVND, per germline (reference sequence). CDR3 size: 17 residues. After removal of 3 bases from V and 4 bases from J, the junction contained 8 bases not matched to a gene. CDR3 nucleotides: TGTGCCAGTAGTATGACAGGGGTTGGATCTTATAATTCACCCCTCCACTTT. This translates into CASSMTGVGSYNSPLHF.

This clone has ten or more counts. The V gene is TRBV6-5, the J gene TRBJ1-5, with 8 bases fitting TRBD1. J lost 9 bases, V lost 6 bases, and 10 bases had no gene match. Per germline, CDR1 MNHEY and CDR2 SVGAGI. The CDR3 consists of 14 residues. As DNA, the CDR3 is TGTGCCAGCAGCCTCGGACAGGGCTCGGGGCCCCAGCATTTT. This translates into CASSLGQGSGPQHF.

J is TRBJ2-1 and V is TRBV9; D ambiguous. V shed 4 bases and J shed 0 bases, with 11 bases lying between them. The germline V gene encodes CDR1 SGDLS and CDR2 YYNGEE. The CDR3 covers 15 residues. This CDR3 reads CASSLTQSSYNEQFF. The CDR3, as DNA: TGTGCCAGCAGCCTCACTCAGAGCTCCTACAATGAGCAGTTCTTC.

The gene calls are TRBV4-2 and TRBJ1-2; unclear D gene. Per germline, CDR1 LGHNA and CDR2 YNFKEQ. This CDR3 has 14 amino acids. V was pared by 0 bases and J by 8 bases, with 13 bases between. The CDR3: CASSQDPYSNGYTF. The DNA for the CDR3 is TGTGCCAGCAGCCAAGATCCGTACAGTAACGGCTACACCTTC.